These 31 T cell receptor beta chains share one sample of origin, sequenced in a study of T-cell memory formation after mild COVID-19. TCRdb analysed the 5' RACE reads with MiXCR anew, one entry per CDR3 protein. The sample consists of roughly 86,000 distinct CDR3 sequences, around 13% of them appearing once. Sequenced input: PBMCs or a T cell subset sorted from them (not recorded which). These receptors came from an adult woman who had mild COVID-19 (a few samples of this study predate the infection). Cell type and time point are not known.

This clonotype was recorded a few times. The chain links TRBV5-5 to TRBJ2-7; D perhaps matches TRBD2 (6 bases). Germline V gene data show CDR1 as SGHKS and CDR2 as YYEKEE (reference sequence). The CDR3 consists of 14 residues. V was trimmed by 2 bases and J by 2 bases, leaving 11 bases between them. CDR3 in amino acids: CASSFGGLTYEQYF. The CDR3 DNA reads as TGTGCCAGCAGCTTTGGGGGGTTGACCTACGAGCAGTACTTC.

The J gene is TRBJ2-7, the V gene TRBV19; TRBD2 aligns across 7 bases. The CDR3 totals 12 residues. Unmatched junction bases numbered 4, after V lost 8 bases and J lost 3 bases. CDR1 is LNHDA, CDR2 SQIVND, per germline (reference sequence). The CDR3 region is CASRGGYYEQYF. Here the CDR3 DNA reads TGTGCCAGTCGGGGAGGGTACTACGAGCAGTACTTC.

A few counts support this clonotype. The DNA of the CDR3 is TGTGCCACCTCGGGACAGGGCAATCAGCCCCAGCATTTT. This translates into CATSGQGNQPQHF. The chain couples TRBV24-1 to TRBJ1-5; TRBD1 matches at 8 bases. CDR1 and CDR2 (germline): KGHDR, SFDVKD. The CDR3 is 13 residues long. J was trimmed by 2 bases and V by 9 bases; bases with no gene match: 2.

This clonotype was recorded a few times. The gene calls are TRBV4-1 and TRBJ2-7; 10 nucleotides agree with TRBD1. The CDR3 contains 15 residues. The germline V gene has CDR1 MGHRA and CDR2 YSYEKL. Trimming took 4 bases from V and 4 from J; bases not matched to a gene: 7. CDR3 amino acids: CASSPTGTGEYEQYF. For the CDR3, the DNA is TGCGCCAGCAGCCCCACCGGGACAGGGGAATACGAGCAGTACTTC.

This clonotype was seen more than once but under ten times. The chain carries TRBV7-9 and TRBJ2-6, with D perhaps TRBD1 or TRBD2 (5 bases each). Trimming removed 8 bases at V and 1 base at J, with 9 bases between. The CDR3 is made up of 14 amino acids. In germline, CDR1 is SEHNR, CDR2 FQNEAQ (reference sequence). In nucleotides, the CDR3 is TGTGCCAGCCTGGGACCTTCTGGGGCCAACGTCCTGACTTTC. Translated: CASLGPSGANVLTF. Combining the CDR3 with reference TRBV7-9 and TRBJ2-6 gives the whole variable domain DTGVSQNPRHKITKRGQNVTFRCDPISEHNRLYWYRQTLGQGPEFLTYFQNEAQLEKSRLLSDRFSAERPKGSFSTLEIQRTEQGDSAMYLCASLGPSGANVLTFGAGSRLTVL.

This clonotype was seen only a few times. The chain joins TRBV7-3 to TRBJ1-2; D possibly corresponds to TRBD1 (6 bases). This CDR3 has 15 amino acids. The V gene lost 0 bases and the J gene lost 6 bases, with 14 bases spanning the gap. Germline loops: CDR1 SGHTA, CDR2 FQGTGA. Here the CDR3 DNA reads TGTGCCAGCAGCTTAACAGCTGGGGGGCGCGATGGCTACACCTTC. As protein: CASSLTAGGRDGYTF.

The rearrangement joins TRBV7-6 to TRBJ2-1, with TRBD2 matching over 8 bases. V was clipped by 0 bases and J by 8 bases; unmatched bases: 18. Germline V CDR1 and CDR2: SGHVS, FNYEAQ. CDR3 size: 19 residues. In nucleotides, the CDR3 is TGTGCCAGCAGCTTAGCGGGGGCTACTTATAGCGGGATTGGCGATGAGCAGTTCTTC. Translation: CASSLAGATYSGIGDEQFF. The complete variable domain, with remaining parts taken from reference TRBV7-6 and TRBJ2-1, reads GAGVSQSPRYKVTKRGQDVALRCDPISGHVSLYWYRQALGQGPEFLTYFNYEAQQDKSGLPNDRFSAERPEGSISTLTIQRTEQRDSAMYRCASSLAGATYSGIGDEQFFGPGTRLTVL.

The gene calls are TRBV4-1 and TRBJ2-7; no reliable D call. This CDR3 spans 14 amino acids. CDR1 and CDR2 from the germline V gene are MGHRA and YSYEKL. V shed 1 base and J shed 3 bases, with 10 bases lying between them. For the CDR3, the DNA is TGCGCCAGCAGCCAAGCCCTACACCTCTACGAGCAGTACTTC. This encodes CASSQALHLYEQYF.

The J gene is TRBJ2-2, the V gene TRBV7-9, with D possibly being TRBD1 (6 bases). Trimming pared 2 bases from V and 6 bases from J, leaving 13 bases between. Germline-derived CDR1 and CDR2 are SEHNR and FQNEAQ (reference sequence). The CDR3 length is 15 residues. In DNA, the CDR3 is TGTGCCAGCAGCTTATCAGGGGATGTAGCCGGGGAGCTGTTTTTT. It is translated as CASSLSGDVAGELFF.

The CDR3 coding sequence is TGTGCCACCAGGGGACAGGGGGTAGCCTACAATGAGCAGTTCTTC. This encodes CATRGQGVAYNEQFF. The gene calls are TRBV24-1 and TRBJ2-1, with 11 bases aligning to TRBD1. V shed 7 bases and J 2 bases; nucleotides not matched to a gene: 3. This CDR3 contains 15 residues. Germline V CDR1 and CDR2: KGHDR, SFDVKD.

This clonotype occurred a few times. The chain carries TRBV6-5 and TRBJ1-1; D is unclear. The CDR3 consists of 14 residues. Per the germline V gene, CDR1 is MNHEY and CDR2 is SVGAGI. Trimming took off 4 bases at V and 4 bases at J, with 13 bases between the two ends. In nucleotides, the CDR3 is TGTGCCAGCAGTTGGGGAACGGGCCTCACTGAAGCTTTCTTT. It codes for CASSWGTGLTEAFF.

Only a few counts were recorded for this clonotype. The V and J genes are TRBV6-6 and TRBJ1-1; D gene unclear. V lost 5 bases and J lost 5, with 9 bases in between. Germline CDR1 MNHNY, CDR2 SVGAGI (reference sequence). CDR3 length: 12 residues. The CDR3 sequence is CASSPITTEAFF. In nucleotides, the CDR3 is TGTGCCAGCAGTCCCATAACTACTGAAGCTTTCTTT.

This clonotype was counted between two and nine times. The J gene is TRBJ2-2, the V gene TRBV13, with D perhaps assigned TRBD1 or TRBD2 (5 bases each). Germline values: CDR1 PRHDT, CDR2 FYEKMQ (reference sequence). The CDR3 consists of 16 residues. V was pared by 4 bases and J by 1 base, with 13 bases between. The CDR3 sequence is CASSSTTRGNTGELFF. CDR3 in DNA: TGTGCCAGCAGCTCGACCACTAGGGGGAACACCGGGGAGCTGTTTTTT.

J is TRBJ2-1 and V is TRBV4-3; D might be TRBD2 (5 bases). CDR1 is LGHNA and CDR2 is YSLEER in the germline V gene. V was trimmed by 3 bases and J by 4 bases, leaving 10 bases between them. The CDR3 loop spans 14 amino acids. The CDR3: CASSQTGLYNEQFF. CDR3 DNA: TGCGCCAGCAGCCAGACTGGACTTTACAATGAGCAGTTCTTC.

This clonotype showed up just a few times. This sequence joins TRBV7-9 and TRBJ2-7; possible D gene TRBD1, 8 bases. The CDR3 runs 15 residues. The V end lost 4 bases, the J end lost 4 bases, and 17 bases lay between the germline ends. CDR1 is SEHNR, CDR2 FQNEAQ, per germline (reference sequence). The DNA for the CDR3 is TGTGCCAGCAGCTCGACAGGGGAGGGGCATTACGAGCAGTACTTC. Translating it yields CASSSTGEGHYEQYF.

CDR3 DNA sequence: TGTGCCAGCAGTTCAGAGTTGCCTGGGGGAGATACGCAGTATTTT. Its translation is CASSSELPGGDTQYF. The chain recombines TRBV7-9 with TRBJ2-3; TRBD1 or TRBD2 may be the D gene (5 bases each). CDR1 is SEHNR, CDR2 FQNEAQ, per germline (reference sequence). The CDR3 runs to 15 residues. With 6 bases removed from V and 5 bases from J, the gap between germline ends came to 18 bases. The variable domain in full, with the rest retrieved from reference TRBV7-9 and TRBJ2-3, is DTGVSQNPRHKITKRGQNVTFRCDPISEHNRLYWYRQTLGQGPEFLTYFQNEAQLEKSRLLSDRFSAERPKGSFSTLEIQRTEQGDSAMYLCASSSELPGGDTQYFGPGTRLTVL.

This chain connects TRBV7-9 to TRBJ2-5, with D possibly matching TRBD1 (5 bases). CDR1 and CDR2 (germline): SEHNR, FQNEAQ (reference sequence). V lost 5 bases and J 4 bases, leaving 14 bases between the germline ends. The CDR3 is made up of 14 amino acids. Here the CDR3 reads CASSHAGLVETQYF. DNA for the CDR3: TGTGCCAGCAGCCACGCAGGGCTGGTAGAGACCCAGTACTTC.

The chain links TRBV4-3 to TRBJ2-3; possibly TRBD1 for D (6 bases). V gave up 2 bases and J gave up 6 bases, with 18 bases separating them. This CDR3 has 16 residues. From germline, CDR1 is LGHNA and CDR2 YSLEER. The CDR3 loop reads CASSQMSTGTSDTQYF. CDR3 DNA: TGCGCCAGCAGCCAAATGTCCACAGGGACCAGCGATACGCAGTATTTT.

The CDR3 protein is CSARPTGPYGYTF. The CDR3 bases are TGCAGTGCTAGACCCACAGGGCCATATGGCTACACCTTC. V and J are TRBV20-1 and TRBJ1-2; D might be TRBD1 (6 bases). Trimming stripped 2 bases from V and 5 bases from J, with 12 bases between. Germline lookup yields CDR1 DFQATT and CDR2 SNEGSKA (reference sequence). This CDR3 spans 13 amino acids.

The chain carries TRBV7-2 and TRBJ2-1; unclear D gene. Germline V gene lookup returns CDR1 SGHTA and CDR2 FQGNSA. V gave up 3 bases and J gave up 6 bases, with 12 bases separating them. The CDR3 contains 14 residues. The CDR3 here is CASSLVQPSNEQFF. For the CDR3, the DNA is TGTGCCAGCAGCTTGGTCCAGCCGAGCAATGAGCAGTTCTTC. The whole variable domain, remainder taken from reference TRBV7-2 and TRBJ2-1, is GAGVSQSPSNKVTEKGKDVELRCDPISGHTALYWYRQSLGQGLEFLIYFQGNSAPDKSGLPSDRFSAERTGGSVSTLTIQRTQQEDSAVYLCASSLVQPSNEQFFGPGTRLTVL.

The chain employs TRBV27 and TRBJ2-2; the D gene is possibly TRBD2 (6 bases). Between the trimmed V and J ends, which lost 8 bases and 7 bases, there was a span of 17 bases. CDR1 MNHEY and CDR2 SMNVEV come from the germline V gene (reference sequence). The CDR3 runs to 14 residues. The CDR3 DNA reads as TGTGCCAGCTCGACTGGACTATCGGTCGGGGAGCTGTTTTTT. It is translated as CASSTGLSVGELFF.

Only a few counts were recorded for this clonotype. The rearrangement uses TRBV12-3 or TRBV12-4 and TRBJ2-1; D uncertain. Trimming left V 4 bases short and J 7 bases short, with 11 bases between. The CDR3 sequence is 13 residues long. CDR3 DNA: TGTGCCAGCAGTTCAGCGTTTCGGAATGAGCAGTTCTTC. Encoded protein: CASSSAFRNEQFF.

In nucleotides, the CDR3 is TGTGCCAGCAGTTTTTTGGACTACAATGAGCAGTTCTTC. Protein product: CASSFLDYNEQFF. The chain combines TRBV12-3 or TRBV12-4 with TRBJ2-1; D gene uncertain. CDR3 length: 13 residues. Trimming removed 3 bases at V and 3 bases at J, with 6 bases between.

The table lists this clonotype with a few counts. The J gene is TRBJ2-3, the V gene TRBV3-1; 11 bases line up with TRBD2. The CDR3 sequence is 17 residues long. Germline loops: CDR1 LGHDT, CDR2 YNNKEL (reference sequence). J gave up 5 bases and V 1 base, and 8 bases lay outside the gene matches. CDR3 protein: CASSQASGGIRGDTQYF. In DNA, the CDR3 is TGTGCCAGCAGCCAAGCTAGCGGGGGGATAAGGGGAGATACGCAGTATTTT.

The gene calls are TRBV20-1 and TRBJ2-7, with D unclear. CDR3 length: 13 amino acids. The V gene's germline CDR1 is DFQATT and CDR2 SNEGSKA (reference sequence). V dropped 1 base and J dropped 5 bases, with 12 bases sitting between them. As DNA, the CDR3 is TGCAGTGCTAGAGGAACTGAGAAGGACGAGCAGTACTTC. Protein: CSARGTEKDEQYF.

The V and J genes are TRBV24-1 and TRBJ2-2, with unresolved D. V was shortened by 5 bases and J by 6 bases, with 12 bases between the two germline ends. The germline V gene encodes CDR1 KGHDR and CDR2 SFDVKD. This CDR3 contains 14 residues. The chain's CDR3 is CATSAHYTAGELFF. The CDR3 DNA follows: TGTGCCACCAGTGCGCACTATACGGCCGGGGAGCTGTTTTTT.

The chain combines TRBV12-3 or TRBV12-4 with TRBJ2-3; 8 bases agree with TRBD1. This CDR3 region has 18 residues. V shed 4 bases and J 3 bases; nucleotides not matched to a gene: 15. This CDR3 is CASSWNILDRAGTDTQYF. For the CDR3, the DNA is TGTGCCAGCAGTTGGAACATCTTGGACAGGGCGGGTACAGATACGCAGTATTTT.

The table lists this clonotype with many counts. The rearrangement links TRBV24-1 to TRBJ2-5; D remains ambiguous. The ends were cut back, 4 bases at V and 4 bases at J, with 3 bases in the middle. The V gene's germline CDR1 is KGHDR and CDR2 SFDVKD. This CDR3 has 11 residues. The CDR3 region has the DNA TGTGCCACCAGTGACTTAGAGACCCAGTACTTC. Its translation: CATSDLETQYF.

The rearrangement links TRBV20-1 to TRBJ1-1, with 9 positions matching TRBD1. The CDR3 extends over 17 amino acids. The V gene end was trimmed by 0 bases and the J gene end by 5 bases; junction bases not matched to a gene: 13. CDR1 is DFQATT, CDR2 SNEGSKA, per germline (reference sequence). DNA for the CDR3: TGCAGTGCTAGAGATATCACGGGGACAGGGAGTTTGACTGAAGCTTTCTTT. Protein product: CSARDITGTGSLTEAFF.

In this sample, this clonotype turned up a few times. This chain connects TRBV6-2 or TRBV6-3 to TRBJ2-1; D is uncertain. The CDR3 is 12 amino acids. V gave up 7 bases and J gave up 9 bases, with 13 bases separating them. The germline gives CDR1 MNHEY, CDR2 SVGEGT. CDR3 sequence reads: CASNPAPGEQFF. CDR3 DNA: TGTGCCAGCAACCCGGCCCCGGGTGAGCAGTTCTTC.

The chain is built from TRBV29-1 and TRBJ2-1; TRBD2 aligns across 12 bases. Per germline, CDR1 SQVTM and CDR2 ANQGSEA. The V and J ends lost 2 bases and 6 bases, in that order; junction bases with no gene match: 11. This CDR3 comprises 17 residues. The CDR3 spells CSVELAGGPSFRNEQFF. CDR3 bases: TGCAGCGTTGAACTAGCGGGAGGGCCGAGTTTCCGCAATGAGCAGTTCTTC.